This T cell receptor (beta chain) was found in a study of cytomegalovirus exposure and HLA in healthy donors. Study at large: It was reported in a later analysis that the approximately 110 validation repertoires used the same platform as the roughly 700 first-cohort repertoires.

TCRdb's copy holds only in-frame clones and misses some; the assay was immunoSEQ multiplex PCR. The table has about 79,000 clones, roughly 93% seen once. The donors belonged to the approximately 120-subject validation cohort, separate from the approximately 700-subject first cohort. The CDR3 runs 14 residues. This chain joins TRBV1 and TRBJ2-5; the listed D gene, TRBD2, was not tested against the DNA. TRBV1 is an annotated pseudogene. The material sequenced was PBMCs. This receptor was identified in a woman in her thirties in good health and CMV-seronegative. The CDR3 spells CTSLLAGGPETQYF. CDR3 DNA sequence: TGCACCAGCCTACTAGCGGGGGGGCCAGAGACCCAGTACTTC.